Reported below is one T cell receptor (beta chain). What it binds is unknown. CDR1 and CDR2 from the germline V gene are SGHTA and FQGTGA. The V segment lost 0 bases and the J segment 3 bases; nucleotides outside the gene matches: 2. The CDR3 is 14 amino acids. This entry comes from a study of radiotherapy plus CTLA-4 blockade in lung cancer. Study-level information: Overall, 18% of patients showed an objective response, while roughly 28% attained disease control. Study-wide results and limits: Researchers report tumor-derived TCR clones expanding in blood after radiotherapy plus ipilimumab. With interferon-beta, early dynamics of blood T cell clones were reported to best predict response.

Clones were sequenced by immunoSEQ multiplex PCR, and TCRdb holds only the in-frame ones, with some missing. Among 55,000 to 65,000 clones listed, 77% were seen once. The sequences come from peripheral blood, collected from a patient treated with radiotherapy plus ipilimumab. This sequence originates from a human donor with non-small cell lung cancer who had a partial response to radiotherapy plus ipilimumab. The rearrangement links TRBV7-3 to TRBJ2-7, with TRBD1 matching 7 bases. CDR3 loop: CASSLTRDSYEQYF. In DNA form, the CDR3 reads TGTGCCAGCAGCTTAACCCGGGACAGCTACGAGCAGTACTTC. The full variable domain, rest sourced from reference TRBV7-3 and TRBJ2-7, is GAGVSQTPSNKVTEKGKYVELRCDPISGHTALYWYRQSLGQGPEFLIYFQGTGAADDSGLPNDRFFAVRPEGSVSTLKIQRTERGDSAVYLCASSLTRDSYEQYFGPGTRLTVT.